Presented here are 3 T cell receptor beta chains from one specimen sequenced in a study of T cells after yellow fever vaccination (dated by TCRdb to about 2019). This sample's treatment or condition label indicates: live attenuated yellow fever vaccine strain. The library came from 5' RACE. Data came from an Illumina HiSeq 2500. Using fastp trimming at Q25 and MiXCR clonotype assembly, TCRdb reanalyzed the public sequencing data and kept in-frame beta chains. Entries that share a CDR3 protein sequence are merged under the most common genes and DNA. The sample table shows 620,000 or so distinct CDR3 sequences, and about 12% are seen once. 14% to 15% of the sample rests with the top ten. Sequenced material: PBMCs, taken on the day of the yellow fever booster vaccination. The origin of the receptors is a man aged 25-40 years who received the YFV17D yellow fever vaccine.

V usage is TRBV14 and J usage is TRBJ2-1, with D maybe TRBD2 (6 bases). CDR1 and CDR2 from the germline V gene are SGHDN and FVKESK. V lost 3 bases to trimming and J lost 6 bases, with 12 bases between them. The CDR3 consists of 14 residues. The DNA of the CDR3 is TGTGCCAGCAGCCAGGTCGGAGGGCCCAATGAGCAGTTCTTC. Encoded protein: CASSQVGGPNEQFF.

This clonotype has only a few counts. The gene calls are TRBV6-5 and TRBJ1-3; the D is unclear. Germline loops: CDR1 MNHEY, CDR2 SVGAGI. This CDR3 is built from 17 residues. V gave up 0 bases and J gave up 0 bases, with 12 bases separating them. The DNA of the CDR3 is TGTGCCAGCAGTTACTCCCTCGGCCCCGGCTCTGGAAACACCATATATTTT. Its protein is CASSYSLGPGSGNTIYF.

V is TRBV24-1 and J is TRBJ1-5, with 7 bases lining up with TRBD1. Per germline, CDR1 KGHDR and CDR2 SFDVKD. Losses at the gene ends were 5 bases for V and 0 bases for J; bases not matched to a gene: 12. CDR3 length: 18 residues. CDR3 in amino acids: CATSATGTVTYSNQPQHF. The CDR3 DNA reads as TGTGCCACCAGTGCGACTGGGACAGTAACGTATAGCAATCAGCCCCAGCATTTT.